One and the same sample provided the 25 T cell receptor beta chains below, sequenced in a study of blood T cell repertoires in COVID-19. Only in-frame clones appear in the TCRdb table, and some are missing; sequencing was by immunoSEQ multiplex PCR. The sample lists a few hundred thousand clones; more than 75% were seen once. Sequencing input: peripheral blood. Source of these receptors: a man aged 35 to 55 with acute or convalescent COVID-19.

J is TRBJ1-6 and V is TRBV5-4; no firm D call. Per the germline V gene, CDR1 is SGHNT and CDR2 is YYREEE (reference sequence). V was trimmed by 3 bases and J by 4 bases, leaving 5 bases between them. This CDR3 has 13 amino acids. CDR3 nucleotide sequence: TGTGCCAGCAGCTCGGAGTATAATTCACCCCTCCACTTT. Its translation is CASSSEYNSPLHF.

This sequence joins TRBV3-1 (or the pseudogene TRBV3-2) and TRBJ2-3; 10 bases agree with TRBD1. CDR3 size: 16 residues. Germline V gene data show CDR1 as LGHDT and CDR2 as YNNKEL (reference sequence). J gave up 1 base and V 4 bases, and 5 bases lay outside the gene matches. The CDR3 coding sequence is TGTGCCAGCAGCCGTCGACAGGGGGCCGGCACAGATACGCAGTATTTT. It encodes CASSRRQGAGTDTQYF.

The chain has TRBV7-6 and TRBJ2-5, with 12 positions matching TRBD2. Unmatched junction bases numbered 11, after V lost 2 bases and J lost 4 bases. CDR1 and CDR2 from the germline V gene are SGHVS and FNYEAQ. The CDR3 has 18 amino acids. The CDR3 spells CASSLNLAGGLLGETQYF. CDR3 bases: TGTGCCAGCAGCTTAAACCTAGCGGGGGGGCTTTTGGGAGAGACCCAGTACTTC.

The CDR3 here is CASSLVGFGGSPLHF. The CDR3 DNA reads TGTGCCAGCAGCTTGGTCGGTTTCGGCGGTTCACCCCTCCACTTT. The chain couples TRBV5-6 to TRBJ1-6, with no clear D. With 0 bases removed from V and 9 bases from J, the gap between germline ends came to 13 bases. Per germline, CDR1 SGHDT and CDR2 YYEEEE. The CDR3 covers 15 residues.

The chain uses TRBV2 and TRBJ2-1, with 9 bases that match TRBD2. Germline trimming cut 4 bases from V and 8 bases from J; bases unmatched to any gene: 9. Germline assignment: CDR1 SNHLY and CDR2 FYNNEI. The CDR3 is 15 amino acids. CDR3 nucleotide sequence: TGTGCCAGCAGTGGCAGGGCGGGGGGGCCGTATGAGCAGTTCTTC. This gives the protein CASSGRAGGPYEQFF.

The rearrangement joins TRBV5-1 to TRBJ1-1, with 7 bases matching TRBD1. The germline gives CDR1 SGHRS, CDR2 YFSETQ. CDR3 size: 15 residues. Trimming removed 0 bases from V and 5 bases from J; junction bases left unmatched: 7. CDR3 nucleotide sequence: TGCGCCAGCAGCTTGGGGACCAACAGGGGAACTGAAGCTTTCTTT. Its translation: CASSLGTNRGTEAFF.

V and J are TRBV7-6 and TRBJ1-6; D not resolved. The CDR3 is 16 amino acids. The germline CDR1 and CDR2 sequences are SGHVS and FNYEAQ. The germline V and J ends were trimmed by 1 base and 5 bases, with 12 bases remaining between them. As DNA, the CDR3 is TGTGCCAGCAGCTTAGGGCCAGGAAAGGATAATTCACCCCTCCACTTT. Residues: CASSLGPGKDNSPLHF.

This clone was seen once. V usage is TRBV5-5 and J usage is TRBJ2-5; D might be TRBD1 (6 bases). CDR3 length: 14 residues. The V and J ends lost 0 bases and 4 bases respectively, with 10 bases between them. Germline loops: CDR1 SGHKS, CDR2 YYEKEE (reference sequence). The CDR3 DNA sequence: TGTGCCAGCAGCTTGGGACAGGTCGTAGAGACCCAGTACTTC. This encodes CASSLGQVVETQYF.

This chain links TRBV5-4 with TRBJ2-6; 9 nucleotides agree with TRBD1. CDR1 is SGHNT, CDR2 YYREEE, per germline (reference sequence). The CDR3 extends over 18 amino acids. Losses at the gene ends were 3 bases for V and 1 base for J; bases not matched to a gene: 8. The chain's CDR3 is CASSYPGQGRSGANVLTF. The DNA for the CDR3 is TGTGCCAGCAGCTATCCGGGACAGGGCAGGTCTGGGGCCAACGTCCTGACTTTC.

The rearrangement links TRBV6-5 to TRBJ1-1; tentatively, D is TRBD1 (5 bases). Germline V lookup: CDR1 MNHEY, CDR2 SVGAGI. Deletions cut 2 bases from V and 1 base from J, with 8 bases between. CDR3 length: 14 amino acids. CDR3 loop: CASSYGGGNTEAFF. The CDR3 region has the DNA TGTGCCAGCAGTTACGGGGGAGGGAACACTGAAGCTTTCTTT.

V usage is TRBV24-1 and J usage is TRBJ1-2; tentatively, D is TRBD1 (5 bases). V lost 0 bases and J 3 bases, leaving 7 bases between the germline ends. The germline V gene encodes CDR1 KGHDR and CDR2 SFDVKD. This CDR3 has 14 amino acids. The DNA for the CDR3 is TGTGCCACCAGTGATTTGGGGGCAGACTATGGCTACACCTTC. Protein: CATSDLGADYGYTF.

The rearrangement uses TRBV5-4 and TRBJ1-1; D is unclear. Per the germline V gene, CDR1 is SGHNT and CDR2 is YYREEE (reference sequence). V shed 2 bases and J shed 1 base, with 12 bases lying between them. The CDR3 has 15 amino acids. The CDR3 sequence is CASSFPERGNTEAFF. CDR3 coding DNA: TGTGCCAGCAGCTTCCCTGAGCGGGGGAACACTGAAGCTTTCTTT.

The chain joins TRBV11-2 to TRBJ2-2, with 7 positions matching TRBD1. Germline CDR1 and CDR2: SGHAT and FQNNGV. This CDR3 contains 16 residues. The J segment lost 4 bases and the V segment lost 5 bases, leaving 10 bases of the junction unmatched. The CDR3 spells CASSAPKGAGTGELFF. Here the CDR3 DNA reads TGTGCCAGCAGCGCCCCCAAGGGGGCGGGCACCGGGGAGCTGTTTTTT.

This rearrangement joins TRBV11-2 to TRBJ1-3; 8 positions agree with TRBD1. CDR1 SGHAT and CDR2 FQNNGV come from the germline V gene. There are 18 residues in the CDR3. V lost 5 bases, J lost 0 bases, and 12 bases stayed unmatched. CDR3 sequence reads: CASSPLGRQGASGNTIYF. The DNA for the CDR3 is TGTGCCAGCAGCCCCCTCGGTCGGCAGGGGGCCTCTGGAAACACCATATATTTT.

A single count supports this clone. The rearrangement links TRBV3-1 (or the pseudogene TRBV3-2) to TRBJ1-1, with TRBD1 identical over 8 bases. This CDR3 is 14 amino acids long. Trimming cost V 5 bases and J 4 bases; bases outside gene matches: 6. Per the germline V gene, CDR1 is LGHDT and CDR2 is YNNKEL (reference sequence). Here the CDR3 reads CASSETGAVTEAFF. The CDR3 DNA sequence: TGTGCCAGCAGCGAGACAGGGGCGGTCACTGAAGCTTTCTTT.

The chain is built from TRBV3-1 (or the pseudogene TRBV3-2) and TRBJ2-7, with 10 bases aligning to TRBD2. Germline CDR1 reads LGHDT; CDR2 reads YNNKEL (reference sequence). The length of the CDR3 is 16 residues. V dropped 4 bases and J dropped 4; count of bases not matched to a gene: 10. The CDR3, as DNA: TGTGCCAGCAGCCCCGGGGTAGCGGGGGGTTTGTACGAGCAGTACTTC. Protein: CASSPGVAGGLYEQYF.

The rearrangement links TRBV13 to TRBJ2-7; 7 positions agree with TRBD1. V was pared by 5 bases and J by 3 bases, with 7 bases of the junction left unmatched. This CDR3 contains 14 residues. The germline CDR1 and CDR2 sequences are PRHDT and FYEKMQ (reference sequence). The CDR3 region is CASSVFGTDYEQYF. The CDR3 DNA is TGTGCCAGCAGCGTTTTTGGGACAGACTACGAGCAGTACTTC.

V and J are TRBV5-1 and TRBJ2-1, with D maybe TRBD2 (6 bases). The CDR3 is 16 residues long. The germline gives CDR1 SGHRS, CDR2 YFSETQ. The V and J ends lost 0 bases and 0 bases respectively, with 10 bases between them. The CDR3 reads CASSLGGVSSYNEQFF. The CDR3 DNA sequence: TGCGCCAGCAGCTTGGGCGGGGTTAGCTCCTACAATGAGCAGTTCTTC.

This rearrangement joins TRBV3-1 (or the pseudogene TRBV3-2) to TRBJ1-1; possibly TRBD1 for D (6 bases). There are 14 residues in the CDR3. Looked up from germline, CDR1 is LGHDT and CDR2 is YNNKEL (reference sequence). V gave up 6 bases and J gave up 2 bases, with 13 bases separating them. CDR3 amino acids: CASSRQGTNTEAFF. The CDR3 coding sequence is TGTGCCAGCAGTCGCCAGGGGACCAACACTGAAGCTTTCTTT.

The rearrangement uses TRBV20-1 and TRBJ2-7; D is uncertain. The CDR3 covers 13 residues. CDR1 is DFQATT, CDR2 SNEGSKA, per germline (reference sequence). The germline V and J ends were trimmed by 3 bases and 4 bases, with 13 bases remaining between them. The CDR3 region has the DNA TGCAGTGCTAGTCACGACTCTCCTTACGAGCAGTACTTC. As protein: CSASHDSPYEQYF.

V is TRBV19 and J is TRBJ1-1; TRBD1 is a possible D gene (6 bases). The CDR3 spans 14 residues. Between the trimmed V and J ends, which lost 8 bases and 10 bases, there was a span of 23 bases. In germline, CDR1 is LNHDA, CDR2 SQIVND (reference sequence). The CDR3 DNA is TGTGCCAGTCACCCCCAGGGGCCGCCCTGGGCAGCTTTCTTT. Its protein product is CASHPQGPPWAAFF.

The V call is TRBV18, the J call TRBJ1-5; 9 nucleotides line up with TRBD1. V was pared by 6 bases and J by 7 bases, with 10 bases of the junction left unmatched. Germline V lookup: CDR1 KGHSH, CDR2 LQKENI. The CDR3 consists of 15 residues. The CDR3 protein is CASSPGQGSGQPQHF. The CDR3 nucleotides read TGTGCCAGCTCGCCTGGACAGGGGAGTGGACAGCCCCAGCATTTT.

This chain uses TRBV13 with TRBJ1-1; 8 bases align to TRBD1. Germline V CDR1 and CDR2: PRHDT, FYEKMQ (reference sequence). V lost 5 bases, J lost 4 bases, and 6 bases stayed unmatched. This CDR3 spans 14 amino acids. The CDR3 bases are TGTGCCAGCAGCGCCCGCAGGGGGCCCACTGAAGCTTTCTTT. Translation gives CASSARRGPTEAFF.

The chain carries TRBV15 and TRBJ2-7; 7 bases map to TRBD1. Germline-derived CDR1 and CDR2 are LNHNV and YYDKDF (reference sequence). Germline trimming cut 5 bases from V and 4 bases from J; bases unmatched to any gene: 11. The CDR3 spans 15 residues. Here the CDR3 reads CATSPNPGQPYEQYF. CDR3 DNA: TGTGCCACCAGCCCTAACCCGGGACAGCCTTACGAGCAGTACTTC.

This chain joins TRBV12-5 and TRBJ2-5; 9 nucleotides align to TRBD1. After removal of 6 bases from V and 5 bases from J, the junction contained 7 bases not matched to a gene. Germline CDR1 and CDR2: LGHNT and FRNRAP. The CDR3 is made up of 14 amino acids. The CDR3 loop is CASGTGQGDETQYF. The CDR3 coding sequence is TGTGCTAGTGGAACGGGACAGGGAGACGAGACCCAGTACTTC. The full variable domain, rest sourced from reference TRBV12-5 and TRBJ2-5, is DARVTQTPRHKVTEMGQEVTMRCQPILGHNTVFWYRQTMMQGLELLAYFRNRAPLDDSGMPKDRFSAEMPDATLATLKIQPSEPRDSAVYFCASGTGQGDETQYFGPGTRLLVL.